The 27 T cell receptor beta chains presented below share a single source sample, sequenced in a study of post-analysis software for immune sequencing data. Each TCR beta cDNA library carried unique molecular identifiers. TCRdb independently ran MiXCR on the PCR reads; one entry per CDR3 protein. The sample includes 740,000 or so distinct CDR3 sequences, roughly 50% of them seen just once. General observations from the study: A few TRBV segments occurring more often in patients than controls included TRBV5-6, TRBV5-1 and TRBV20-1.

No antigen has been identified for these receptors. Sequencing was carried out using blood. These receptor sequences come from a girl under 18 with multiple sclerosis.

The V and J genes are TRBV20-1 and TRBJ2-2, with 8 bases that match TRBD1. V dropped 5 bases and J dropped 4; count of bases not matched to a gene: 3. This CDR3 contains 13 residues. The germline CDR1 and CDR2 sequences are DFQATT and SNEGSKA (reference sequence). DNA for the CDR3: TGCAGTGCTCGGGACAGGTCCACCGGGGAGCTGTTTTTT. Its translation: CSARDRSTGELFF.

V gene TRBV28 combines with J gene TRBJ1-1, with D maybe TRBD1 (6 bases). With 6 bases removed from V and 6 bases from J, the gap between germline ends came to 26 bases. There are 17 residues in the CDR3. Germline-derived CDR1 and CDR2 are MDHEN and SYDVKM. CDR3 in amino acids: CASSRRGTHRNNAEAFF. As DNA, the CDR3 is TGTGCCAGCAGCCGACGCGGGACACACCGGAATAACGCTGAAGCTTTCTTT.

This clonotype came up a few times. The gene calls are TRBV15 and TRBJ2-7; perhaps TRBD2 as D (6 bases). The J call is in doubt because the DNA end fits TRBJ2-4 better. CDR3 size: 17 residues. Germline lookup yields CDR1 LNHNV and CDR2 YYDKDF (reference sequence). The CDR3 nucleotides are TGTGCCACCAGCAGAGATTCCCCGGCTAGCGAGGGAAACATTCAGTACTTC. Its protein is CATSRDSPASEGNIQYF.

This chain joins TRBV20-1 and TRBJ1-2; D ambiguous. The CDR3 totals 14 residues. Per the germline V gene, CDR1 is DFQATT and CDR2 is SNEGSKA (reference sequence). V dropped 6 bases and J dropped 7 bases, with 21 bases sitting between them. The CDR3: CSAARPVPLPGYTF. The CDR3 coding sequence is TGCAGTGCCGCACGCCCAGTTCCCCTTCCTGGCTACACCTTC.

The table lists this clonotype with a few counts. The genes are TRBV5-1 and TRBJ2-7; D might be TRBD2 (5 bases). The length of the CDR3 is 14 residues. CDR1 and CDR2 (germline): SGHRS, YFSETQ. V was cut by 0 bases and J by 8 bases, with 15 bases left in between. The CDR3 nucleotides are TGCGCCAGCAGCTTGGGAGGCGGGTCCCTCAAGCAGTACTTC. This codes for CASSLGGGSLKQYF.

CDR3 sequence reads: CASSFGPVSGEQFF. DNA of the CDR3: TGCGCCAGCAGCTTCGGACCGGTCAGCGGTGAGCAGTTCTTC. The rearrangement uses TRBV5-1 and TRBJ2-1, with D perhaps TRBD2 (5 bases). Germline CDR1 SGHRS, CDR2 YFSETQ. V gave up 2 bases and J gave up 9 bases, with 15 bases separating them. CDR3 length: 14 residues.

The genes are TRBV29-1 and TRBJ2-3; D remains unclear. There are 13 residues in the CDR3. Trimming removed 0 bases at V and 2 bases at J, with 6 bases between. In germline, CDR1 is SQVTM, CDR2 ANQGSEA. The CDR3 DNA reads as TGCAGCGTTGAAGACCTTTCCACAGATACGCAGTATTTT. Residues: CSVEDLSTDTQYF.

This clonotype came up once. The V and J genes are TRBV5-1 and TRBJ2-5; D not certain. Germline CDR1 and CDR2: SGHRS and YFSETQ. The CDR3 is made up of 12 amino acids. V lost 2 bases, J lost 6 bases, and 8 bases lay in between. The CDR3 nucleotides are TGCGCCAGCAGCTTTCCCGGGCAGACCCAGTACTTC. It is translated as CASSFPGQTQYF.

The chain couples TRBV6-6 to TRBJ1-1, with D possibly being TRBD1 (5 bases). Germline V gene lookup returns CDR1 MNHNY and CDR2 SVGAGI (reference sequence). The V gene lost 8 bases and the J gene lost 4 bases, with 14 bases spanning the gap. The CDR3 runs to 13 residues. The DNA of the CDR3 is TGTGCCAGCGTACCCAGTGGGGCCACTGAAGCTTTCTTT. It specifies CASVPSGATEAFF.

The J gene is TRBJ2-7, the V gene TRBV2; D uncertain. Per germline, CDR1 SNHLY and CDR2 FYNNEI. The CDR3 sequence is 11 residues long. V lost 0 bases, J lost 7 bases, and 4 bases lay in between. The CDR3 here is CASSEAWEQYF. In DNA form, the CDR3 reads TGTGCCAGCAGTGAAGCCTGGGAGCAGTACTTC.

V usage is TRBV6-6 and J usage is TRBJ2-3; no reliable D call. V was trimmed by 4 bases and J by 0 bases, leaving 11 bases between them. Germline-derived CDR1 and CDR2 are MNHNY and SVGAGI (reference sequence). The CDR3 spans 15 residues. In DNA, the CDR3 is TGTGCCAGCAGTTTCGGGCAGGTTAGCACAGATACGCAGTATTTT. This gives the protein CASSFGQVSTDTQYF.

V gene TRBV10-3 combines with J gene TRBJ2-3, with 8 bases lining up with TRBD1. Looked up from germline, CDR1 is ENHRY and CDR2 is SYGVKD. The CDR3 covers 17 residues. V gave up 4 bases and J gave up 1 base; unmatched junction bases: 10. CDR3 coding DNA: TGTGCCATCAGTGCAGTCATCGGGACAGGCCGCACAGATACGCAGTATTTT. Protein product: CAISAVIGTGRTDTQYF.

Ten or more counts support this clonotype. This sequence joins TRBV2 and TRBJ2-4; TRBD2 might be the D (6 bases). The CDR3 totals 16 residues. V shed 0 bases and J shed 4 bases, with 13 bases lying between them. The germline gives CDR1 SNHLY, CDR2 FYNNEI. The CDR3 nucleotides read TGTGCCAGCAGTGAAGCGGTGGGAGGAGTTAAAAACATTCAGTACTTC. Translating gives CASSEAVGGVKNIQYF.

V and J are TRBV3-1 and TRBJ2-4; 8 bases agree with TRBD1. The J call is doubtful: the DNA matches TRBJ2-7 better. This CDR3 has 17 amino acids. Per the germline V gene, CDR1 is LGHDT and CDR2 is YNNKEL (reference sequence). The CDR3: CASSQDRQGTPPYEQYF. The DNA of the CDR3 is TGTGCCAGCAGCCAAGACCGACAGGGGACACCACCCTACGAGCAGTACTTC.

In this sample, this clonotype turned up a few times. V gene TRBV10-3 combines with J gene TRBJ2-5; D might be TRBD1 (5 bases). Trimming removed 0 bases from V and 0 bases from J, with 11 bases in between. Germline V gene data show CDR1 as ENHRY and CDR2 as SYGVKD. This CDR3 is 16 amino acids long. CDR3 in DNA: TGTGCCATCAGTGAGTCCGGCAGGGCGTACCAAGAGACCCAGTACTTC. Its translation is CAISESGRAYQETQYF.

This clonotype has a handful of counts. This chain connects TRBV6-5 to TRBJ2-7; D may be TRBD2 (6 bases). This CDR3 has 14 residues. Looked up from germline, CDR1 is MNHEY and CDR2 is SVGAGI. Deletions cut 10 bases from V and 0 bases from J, with 16 bases between. The CDR3 bases are TGTGCCACCAGGCTCCGGGACTCCTCCTACGAGCAGTACTTC. Encoded protein: CATRLRDSSYEQYF.

The rearrangement joins TRBV20-1 to TRBJ2-7; the D gene is possibly TRBD2 (5 bases). Germline V gene lookup returns CDR1 DFQATT and CDR2 SNEGSKA (reference sequence). The V end lost 3 bases, the J end lost 0 bases, and 15 bases lay between the germline ends. The CDR3 spans 15 residues. As DNA, the CDR3 is TGCAGTGCTAGTCCCCCAGCGGTAGGCTCCTACGAGCAGTACTTC. It translates to CSASPPAVGSYEQYF.

The CDR3 DNA follows: TGCGCCAGCAGCGTGGAAGGACAGGGGACCACAGATACGCAGTATTTT. Its translation: CASSVEGQGTTDTQYF. The chain joins TRBV5-1 to TRBJ2-3; 9 bases line up with TRBD1. The CDR3 length is 16 residues. The V gene end was trimmed by 4 bases and the J gene end by 2 bases; junction bases not matched to a gene: 8. The germline V gene encodes CDR1 SGHRS and CDR2 YFSETQ.

The chain employs TRBV10-3 and TRBJ2-5; maybe TRBD1 (5 bases). The J call may be in error: the DNA end matches TRBJ2-7 better. This CDR3 region has 15 residues. Germline-derived CDR1 and CDR2 are ENHRY and SYGVKD. The CDR3 region is CAISESLIGDYEQYF. As DNA, the CDR3 is TGTGCCATCAGTGAGTCCCTAATAGGGGACTACGAGCAGTACTTC.

This sequence joins TRBV5-5 and TRBJ2-7; 7 positions agree with TRBD1. V was pared by 4 bases and J by 0 bases, with 7 bases of the junction left unmatched. The CDR3 spans 15 residues. Germline loops: CDR1 SGHKS, CDR2 YYEKEE (reference sequence). CDR3 sequence (DNA): TGTGCCAGCAGCCCCGGGACAGTGTACTCCTACGAGCAGTACTTC. It specifies CASSPGTVYSYEQYF.

The rearrangement links TRBV7-2 to TRBJ1-5; D ambiguous. The length of the CDR3 is 13 residues. Trimming took 5 bases from V and 5 from J, leaving 10 bases between them. CDR1 is SGHTA and CDR2 is FQGNSA in the germline V gene. The CDR3 nucleotides read TGTGCCAGCAGCCCATGGATGGATCAGCCCCAGCATTTT. Protein sequence: CASSPWMDQPQHF.

This clonotype was observed a few times. The chain links TRBV12-3 or TRBV12-4 to TRBJ2-7; D is ambiguous. The V gene lost 2 bases and the J gene lost 0 bases, with 5 bases spanning the gap. The CDR3 sequence is 13 residues long. The CDR3 region has the DNA TGTGCCAGCAGTTTACGAATCTCCTACGAGCAGTACTTC. Amino acids: CASSLRISYEQYF.

This clonotype has more than one count but fewer than ten. The chain links TRBV11-2 to TRBJ2-5; D might be TRBD2 (5 bases). The CDR3 extends over 18 amino acids. Germline-derived CDR1 and CDR2 are SGHAT and FQNNGV. With 5 bases removed from V and 2 bases from J, the gap between germline ends came to 24 bases. Written as DNA, the CDR3 is TGTGCCAGCAGCCGCAGGCCTACGGCCTACTCGGGACAAGAGACCCAGTACTTC. Translated: CASSRRPTAYSGQETQYF.

The V gene is TRBV5-6, the J gene TRBJ2-4, with D perhaps being TRBD1 or TRBD2 (5 bases each). Matching the DNA end better, TRBJ2-5 makes the J call doubtful. This CDR3 spans 14 amino acids. Germline V gene data show CDR1 as SGHDT and CDR2 as YYEEEE. CDR3 sequence (DNA): TGTGCCAGCAGCTTGCGTCGGGGCCCAGAGACCCAGTACTTC. This translates into CASSLRRGPETQYF.

The CDR3 reads CATSRGGSGIQPQHF. Written as DNA, the CDR3 is TGTGCCACCAGCAGAGGGGGGTCGGGGATTCAGCCCCAGCATTTT. The chain is built from TRBV15 and TRBJ1-5; weak D call: TRBD1 (5 bases). Per the germline V gene, CDR1 is LNHNV and CDR2 is YYDKDF (reference sequence). This CDR3 has 15 residues. V lost 1 base, J lost 6 bases, and 13 bases lay in between. The complete variable domain, with remaining parts taken from reference TRBV15 and TRBJ1-5, reads DAMVIQNPRYQVTQFGKPVTLSCSQTLNHNVMYWYQQKSSQAPKLLFHYYDKDFNNEADTPDNFQSRRPNTSFCFLDIRSPGLGDTAMYLCATSRGGSGIQPQHFGDGTRLSIL.

This clonotype was seen only a few times. This chain connects TRBV18 to TRBJ2-1, with D perhaps matching TRBD2 (5 bases). CDR3 length: 16 amino acids. The germline V gene encodes CDR1 KGHSH and CDR2 LQKENI. V was cut by 8 bases and J by 0 bases, with 17 bases left in between. The CDR3 DNA follows: TGTGCCAGCACTGGGGTAGTGGGGAGCTCCTACAATGAGCAGTTCTTC. Protein product: CASTGVVGSSYNEQFF.

This clonotype was observed a few times. The chain joins TRBV7-9 to TRBJ2-3; the D gene is possibly TRBD1 (5 bases). This CDR3 spans 15 amino acids. The V gene lost 1 base and the J gene lost 2 bases, with 10 bases spanning the gap. Germline CDR1 SEHNR, CDR2 FQNEAQ (reference sequence). This chain's CDR3 is CASSLVQGDTDTQYF. Here the CDR3 DNA reads TGTGCCAGCAGCTTAGTTCAGGGTGACACAGATACGCAGTATTTT.